The clone carrying this TCR beta chain has just a few counts. Germline V gene lookup returns CDR1 GTSNPN and CDR2 SVGIG (reference sequence). Deletions cut 2 bases from V and 4 bases from J, with 9 bases between. There are 13 residues in the CDR3. TCRdb passed the 5' RACE reads through MiXCR, listing each CDR3 protein once. Of 60,000 to 75,000 distinct CDR3 sequences detected, about a sixth appear once; the ten largest clones hold 5.5% to 7%. The data stem from a study of HIV-infected patients and healthy controls. The clonotype originates from a human donor in good health. The gene calls are TRBV30 and TRBJ1-5; D is undetermined. Sequences were obtained from CD4+ T cells from blood. Written as DNA, the CDR3 is TGTGCCTGGAGTTGGTCGGAGAATCAGCCCCAGCATTTT. Translated, it gives CAWSWSENQPQHF. Full variable domain (rest looked up from reference TRBV30 and TRBJ1-5): SQTIHQWPATLVQPVGSPLSLECTVEGTSNPNLYWYRQAAGRGLQLLFYSVGIGQISSEVPQNLSASRPQDRQFILSSKKLLLSDSGFYLCAWSWSENQPQHFGDGTRLSIL.